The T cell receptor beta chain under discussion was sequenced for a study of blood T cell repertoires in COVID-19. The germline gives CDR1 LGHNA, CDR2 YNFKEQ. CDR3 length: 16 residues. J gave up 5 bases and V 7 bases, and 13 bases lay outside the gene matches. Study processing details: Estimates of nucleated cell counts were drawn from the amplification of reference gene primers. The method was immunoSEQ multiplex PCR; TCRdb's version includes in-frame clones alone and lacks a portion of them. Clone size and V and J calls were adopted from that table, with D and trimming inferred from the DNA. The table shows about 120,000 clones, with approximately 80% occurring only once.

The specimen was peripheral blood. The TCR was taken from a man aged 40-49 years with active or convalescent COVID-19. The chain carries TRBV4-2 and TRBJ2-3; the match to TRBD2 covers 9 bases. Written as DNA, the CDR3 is TGTGCCAGCACAGAGGTCCTCGCGGGAGGGGGAGATACGCAGTATTTT. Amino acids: CASTEVLAGGGDTQYF.